This TCR beta chain was sequenced in a study of shared clonotypes between healthy human individuals. Study results and caveats: Large depth notwithstanding, sorted-subset sequencing proved incomplete by rarefaction.

As concerns this clone: Its antigen remains unknown.

With 0 bases removed from V and 1 base from J, the gap between germline ends came to 13 bases. The CDR3 sequence is 16 residues long. Germline V lookup: CDR1 SGHNT, CDR2 YYREEE (reference sequence). Per the authors' pipeline: Filtering was not the same, since immunoSEQ gave junction-only sequences without quality scores. Some clones are missing from TCRdb's copy, which holds only in-frame ones; the method was immunoSEQ multiplex PCR. V and J calls and clone size are as listed in that table; D and trimming were resolved from the DNA. The data contain hundreds of thousands of clones, around 96% of them singletons.

Sequencing input: naive CD4+ T cells sorted from blood. Subset: CD45RA+ positively selected. The source is a woman aged 25 to 45 in good health. The chain is built from TRBV5-4 and TRBJ1-1, with D unresolved. The CDR3 sequence: CASSLAGGGPNTEAFF. DNA of the CDR3: TGTGCCAGCAGCTTGGCCGGAGGCGGGCCGAACACTGAAGCTTTCTTT.